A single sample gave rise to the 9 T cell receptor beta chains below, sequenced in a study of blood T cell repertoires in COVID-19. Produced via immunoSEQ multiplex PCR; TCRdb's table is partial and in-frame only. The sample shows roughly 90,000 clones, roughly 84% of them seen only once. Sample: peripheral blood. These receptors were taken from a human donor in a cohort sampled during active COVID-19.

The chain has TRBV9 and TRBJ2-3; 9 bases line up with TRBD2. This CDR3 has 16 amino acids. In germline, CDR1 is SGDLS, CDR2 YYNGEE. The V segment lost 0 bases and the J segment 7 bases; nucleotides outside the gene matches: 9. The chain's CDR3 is CASSVDLGGGDNTQYF. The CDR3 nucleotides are TGTGCCAGCAGCGTAGATCTGGGCGGGGGGGATAATACGCAGTATTTT.

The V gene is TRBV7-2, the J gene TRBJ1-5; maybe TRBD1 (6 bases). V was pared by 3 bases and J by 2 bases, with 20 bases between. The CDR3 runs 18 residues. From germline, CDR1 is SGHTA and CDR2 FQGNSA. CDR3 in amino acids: CASSFSYVGGAGNQPQHF. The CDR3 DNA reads TGTGCCAGCAGCTTTAGTTATGTGGGGGGGGCTGGCAATCAGCCCCAGCATTTT.

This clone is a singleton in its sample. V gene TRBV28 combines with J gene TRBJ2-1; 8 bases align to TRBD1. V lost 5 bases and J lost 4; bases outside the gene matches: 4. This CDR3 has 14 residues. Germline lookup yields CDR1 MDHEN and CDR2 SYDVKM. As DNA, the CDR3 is TGTGCCAGCAGTAAAAACAGGGGGTACAATGAGCAGTTCTTC. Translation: CASSKNRGYNEQFF.

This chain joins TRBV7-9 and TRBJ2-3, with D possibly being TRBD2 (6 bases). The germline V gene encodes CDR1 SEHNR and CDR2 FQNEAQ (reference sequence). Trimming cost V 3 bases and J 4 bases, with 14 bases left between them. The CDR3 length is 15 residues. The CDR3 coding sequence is TGTGCCAGCAGCTTCGTGTCGGGAGCTGCAGATACGCAGTATTTT. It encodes CASSFVSGAADTQYF.

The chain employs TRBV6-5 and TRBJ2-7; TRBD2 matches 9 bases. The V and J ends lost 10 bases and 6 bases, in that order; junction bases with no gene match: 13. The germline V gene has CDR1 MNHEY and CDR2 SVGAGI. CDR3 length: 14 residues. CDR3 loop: CANGRREGLGEQYF. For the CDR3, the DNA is TGTGCCAACGGACGGCGGGAGGGCCTTGGCGAGCAGTACTTC.

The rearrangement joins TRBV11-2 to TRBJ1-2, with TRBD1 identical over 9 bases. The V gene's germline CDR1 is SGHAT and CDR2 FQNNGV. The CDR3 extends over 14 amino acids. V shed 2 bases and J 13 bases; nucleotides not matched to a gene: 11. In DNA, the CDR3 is TGTGCCAGCAGCTTATCTGGGACAGGGAGCAAGGGCACCTTC. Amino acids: CASSLSGTGSKGTF. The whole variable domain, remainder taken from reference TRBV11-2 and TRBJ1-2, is EAGVAQSPRYKIIEKRQSVAFWCNPISGHATLYWYQQILGQGPKLLIQFQNNGVVDDSQLPKDRFSAERLKGVDSTLKIQPAKLEDSAVYLCASSLSGTGSKGTFGSGTRLTVV.

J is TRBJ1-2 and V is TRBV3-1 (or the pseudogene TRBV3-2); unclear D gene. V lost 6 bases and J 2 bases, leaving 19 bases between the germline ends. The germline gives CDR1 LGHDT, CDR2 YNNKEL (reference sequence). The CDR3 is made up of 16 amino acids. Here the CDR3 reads CASRGVHQRGNYGYTF. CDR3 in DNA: TGTGCCAGCAGGGGAGTTCATCAAAGAGGGAACTATGGCTACACCTTC.

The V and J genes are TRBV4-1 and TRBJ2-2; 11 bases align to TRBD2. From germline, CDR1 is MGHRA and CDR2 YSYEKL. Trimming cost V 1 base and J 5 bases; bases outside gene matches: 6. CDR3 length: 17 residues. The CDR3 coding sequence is TGCGCCAGCAGCCAAGTTAGGGGACTAGCGGAGACCGGGGAGCTGTTTTTT. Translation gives CASSQVRGLAETGELFF.

This chain's CDR3 is CASSQDRVAGLYEQYF. The CDR3 DNA reads as TGCGCCAGCAGCCAAGATAGAGTAGCGGGACTCTACGAGCAGTACTTC. The chain is built from TRBV4-3 and TRBJ2-7; 8 bases align to TRBD2. The trim removed 0 bases at V and 3 bases at J, leaving 7 bases unmatched. Germline V gene sequence: CDR1 LGHNA, CDR2 YSLEER. This CDR3 contains 16 residues.